A selection of T cell receptor beta chains follows, all from one sample in a study of shared clonotypes between healthy human individuals. Measured with immunoSEQ multiplex PCR; TCRdb has only the in-frame clones, and not every one. This repertoire shows about 2.5 million clones, 80% to 95% found once; its top ten account for approximately 0.41%. What was sequenced was naive CD4+ T cells from PBMCs. The receptors were sampled from a man younger than 35 in good health. Some clones in this sample may be carry-over from other donors' samples. Each CDR3 is given without its conserved first and last residue. D genes are given only for firm matches.

TRBV6-6 NA ASSPRTANYGYT
TRBV2 NA ASSGGSDTQY
TRBV7-9 TRBD1 ASSLGDRSNQPQH
TRBV5-6 TRBD2 ASSRGRGIQY
TRBV11-3 NA ASSWTGLGEQF
TRBV4-3 NA ASSQVFDGELF
TRBV28 NA ASSLSYGALEF
TRBV28 NA ASSLTPQTYNEQF
TRBV2 TRBD1 ASTGTGNNEQF
TRBV6-5 NA ASTRGGNYGYT
TRBV7-9 TRBD1 ASSTRTRRGQQNTGELF
TRBV6-1 NA ASKKREDYEQY
TRBV25-1 NA ASSDTSTVNTEAF
TRBV7-6 NA ASSLRLAGELF
TRBV28 NA ASSDWSRVESYT
TRBV29-1 NA SAGNQETQY
TRBV19 NA ASSPRVPDTQY
TRBV29-1 NA SARQQTNTEAF
TRBV2 NA ASSENWGETQY
TRBV18 NA ASSPLQAGAEAF
TRBV30 TRBD1 AWSVNRGLTDTQY
TRBV29-1 NA SVDRGGVEQF
TRBV6-5 NA ASSPETGPPYEQY
TRBV7-7 NA ASSLSSDRRKPNQPQH
TRBV6-5 NA ASSYSPGANYGYT
TRBV20-1 NA SASGWAEAF
TRBV28 NA ASSSLGGPARQPQH
TRBV7-8 NA ASSPRSRTRRVEQY
TRBV28 TRBD1 ASRTGQGIYGYT
TRBV19 TRBD2 ASALRLAGTGELF
TRBV6-1 NA ASSDGRSKAGELF
TRBV30 TRBD1 AWSVPRTGANTEAF
TRBV11-2 NA ASSYLSSGAPHSPLH
TRBV11-2 NA ASSPRWAAAAYEQY
TRBV28 TRBD2 ASRGTSGSYNEQF
TRBV5-1 NA ASSGPGGELF
TRBV11-3 TRBD1 ASSPGTGFHEQY
TRBV18 TRBD2 ASSPIAGKDYEQY
TRBV7-9 TRBD1 ASSFTGGGQPQH
TRBV7-9 NA ASSFGGSADTQY
TRBV30 NA AFGAGDWTEAF
TRBV20-1 NA SARMSYGYT
TRBV19 NA ASSILGGSGYGYT
TRBV6-5 NA ASSYSHGGGAF
TRBV19 NA ASRSGRAAVNTEAF
TRBV11-2 TRBD2 ASSRTSGGYNEQF
TRBV5-1 NA ASSTAESSYEQY
TRBV10-1 NA ASSEQDHGYT
TRBV28 TRBD2 ASELAGNYNEQF
TRBV25-1 NA ASSEWKTNTEAF
TRBV19 TRBD1 ASSSDRAYGYT
TRBV19 NA AVRGSSGNTIY
TRBV20-1 NA SAGRAYEQY
TRBV19 NA ASSIGGGLRPNTEAF
TRBV6-6 TRBD1 ASRGQGSQPQH
TRBV11-2 TRBD2 ASTLSGRETQY
TRBV7-6 TRBD1 ASSLGQGSYNEQF
TRBV28 TRBD1 ASSRDRAYGYT
TRBV27 NA ASSFSGTVISYEQY